This is a list of T cell receptor beta chains from one sample in a study of T cells after yellow fever vaccination. TCRdb reprocessed the 5' RACE reads via MiXCR and lists one record per CDR3 protein. The sample has 610,000 or so distinct CDR3 sequences; roughly an eighth are singletons. This specimen was PBMCs, taken on the day of the yellow fever booster vaccination. The receptors originated from a man aged 30 to 45 who received the YFV17D yellow fever vaccine. Both conserved end residues are part of each CDR3. The order of the fields is CDR3 protein, CDR3 DNA, V gene, D gene, clone size, J gene. D genes are given only for firm matches. Size tells how often a clone was seen (once, few, many) or the class of an expanded clone, and some rows leave it out.

cdr3_aa: CASSEGSRDTQYF
cdr3_nt: TGCGCCAGCAGTGAAGGAAGCAGAGATACGCAGTATTTT
v_call: TRBV10-1
d_call: -
clone_size: -
j_call: TRBJ2-3

cdr3_aa: CASTLDTYNEQFF
cdr3_nt: TGTGCCAGCACCCTGGACACCTACAATGAGCAGTTCTTC
v_call: TRBV28
d_call: -
clone_size: -
j_call: TRBJ2-1

cdr3_aa: CSARVRQASRNTEAFF
cdr3_nt: TGCAGTGCTAGAGTTCGGCAGGCGTCGAGGAACACTGAAGCTTTCTTT
v_call: TRBV20-1
d_call: -
clone_size: -
j_call: TRBJ1-1

cdr3_aa: CASSLSRGTDTQYF
cdr3_nt: TGTGCCAGCAGTTTATCCCGGGGGACAGATACGCAGTATTTT
v_call: TRBV27
d_call: -
clone_size: many
j_call: TRBJ2-3

cdr3_aa: CASNSGPQTSSYNEQFF
cdr3_nt: TGTGCCAGCAACTCTGGCCCCCAGACATCCTCCTACAATGAGCAGTTCTTC
v_call: TRBV5-4
d_call: -
clone_size: -
j_call: TRBJ2-1

cdr3_aa: CASSPRANQPQHF
cdr3_nt: TGTGCCAGCAGCCCCCGGGCCAATCAGCCCCAGCATTTT
v_call: TRBV7-2
d_call: -
clone_size: -
j_call: TRBJ1-5

cdr3_aa: CSASRGSNGYTF
cdr3_nt: TGCAGTGCTAGCCGGGGGTCTAATGGCTACACCTTC
v_call: TRBV20-1
d_call: -
clone_size: few
j_call: TRBJ1-2

cdr3_aa: CASRRRAETISPLHF
cdr3_nt: TGTGCCAGCAGGAGGAGGGCAGAGACCATTTCACCCCTCCACTTT
v_call: TRBV2
d_call: -
clone_size: -
j_call: TRBJ1-6

cdr3_aa: CASSFRGGSYNEQFF
cdr3_nt: TGTGCCAGCAGTTTCCGAGGCGGGAGCTACAATGAGCAGTTCTTC
v_call: TRBV12-3/TRBV12-4
d_call: TRBD2
clone_size: many
j_call: TRBJ2-1

cdr3_aa: CASSWGDRRYTEAFF
cdr3_nt: TGTGCCAGCAGCTGGGGCGACAGGAGGTACACTGAAGCTTTCTTT
v_call: TRBV7-8
d_call: -
clone_size: few
j_call: TRBJ1-1

cdr3_aa: CASSAVDEQYF
cdr3_nt: TGTGCCAGCAGCGCGGTAGACGAGCAGTACTTC
v_call: TRBV5-6
d_call: -
clone_size: few
j_call: TRBJ2-7

cdr3_aa: CASSLSGTGGWNEQFF
cdr3_nt: TGTGCCAGCAGTTTATCCGGGACAGGGGGCTGGAATGAGCAGTTCTTC
v_call: TRBV28
d_call: TRBD1
clone_size: -
j_call: TRBJ2-1

cdr3_aa: CASSLGYGGSNEQFF
cdr3_nt: TGTGCCAGCAGCCTCGGGTACGGGGGGTCGAATGAGCAGTTCTTC
v_call: TRBV7-6
d_call: TRBD2
clone_size: few
j_call: TRBJ2-1

cdr3_aa: CSAGLAISYEQYF
cdr3_nt: TGCAGTGCTGGGTTAGCGATCTCCTACGAGCAGTACTTC
v_call: TRBV20-1
d_call: -
clone_size: few
j_call: TRBJ2-7